This record looks at one T cell receptor (beta chain) sequence and its context. This clonotype was counted between two and nine times. Its antigen is unknown. The record has no base qualities; no much larger clone is one base away. Data came from an Illumina NovaSeq 6000. TCRalpha and TCRbeta cDNA libraries were constructed by 5'RACE with constant-segment primers, with sample barcodes and unique molecular identifiers being introduced. Trizol reagent was used to extract RNA from every sample. Amplification of the libraries took two PCR steps, and the second step added a second sample barcode plus Illumina TruSeq adapters. Libraries were sequenced on an Illumina NovaSeq with 2 x 150 bp paired-end reads. Per the authors' processing: Demultiplexing of reads and collapsing into UMI-guided consensus sequences were performed with migec v1.2.7. Using mixcr v2.1.11, UMI consensuses were aligned to TRA and TRB V and J templates and then assembled into clonotypes. A clonotype was counted as expanded or contracted only when both edgeR and NoisET called the clonotype significant, with the noise models trained on biological replicates. For edgeR calls, the thresholds were a false discovery rate-adjusted p below 0.01 and a log2 fold-change of 1. As an exploratory analysis of dynamics, max-normalized trajectories of the 1000 most abundant clonotypes were examined by PCA with hierarchical clustering. Separately sequenced CD4+ and CD8+ repertoires were used to assign a CD4 or CD8 phenotype to each responding clone. TCRdb cleaned the public reads at Q25 with fastp, built clones with MiXCR and kept in-frame beta chains. Rows are combined by CDR3 protein, so each entry shows the most common genes and DNA. What appears here as the V and J calls and clone size reflects TCRdb's work, not the paper's. The sample yields roughly 110,000 distinct CDR3 sequences; around 15% were counted once. 30% to 45% of the sample comes from the top ten.

The data are from a study of T-cell memory formation after mild COVID-19 (dated by TCRdb to the early 2020s). The study in broad terms: TCR sequence clusters from the two donors were largely donor specific. The cohort was made up of two young adult volunteers, one female and one male, who were previously healthy. In a couple of donors, T-cell clones that expanded and contracted after mild COVID-19 were tracked by sequencing TCRalpha and TCRbeta repertoires over time.

The germline V gene sets CDR1 to SQVTM and CDR2 to ANQGSEA. From the cysteine up to the phenylalanine, the CDR3 has a length of 11 residues. Of all the DNA, just the CDR3 is kept, 33 bases in frame from base 1. V sheds 6 bases and J sheds 7 bases, leaving 13 bases between their ends. Broader findings and caveats from the paper: The second-wave clones that peaked on day 37 were not confirmed to be SARS-CoV-2 specific. Some responding clones were detected in pre-infection memory, suggesting pre-existing cross-reactive memory T cells joined the SARS-CoV-2 response. Only two mild cases were covered in the study, and larger cohorts including severe cases with pre-infection samples were considered necessary. Contracting CD4+ clones turned up mainly in the CM and EM memory subsets, whereas EMRA was where CD8+ clones were enriched. Clones that contracted from day 15 to 85 showed balanced CD4/CD8 phenotypes, whereas a second wave of clones that expanded from day 15 to 37 leaned towards CD4+.

Ficoll-Paque density gradient centrifugation was used to isolate PBMCs. The receptor chain draws on TRBV29-1 and TRBJ2-7; TRBD1 could be the D gene, as 6 bases match. Sequenced: PBMCs or a T cell subset sorted from them (not recorded which). The clonotype originates from a man younger than 35 who had mild COVID-19 (a few samples of this study predate the infection). The sample titles of this study are shuffled in the database, so cell type and time point are left out; the donor was told from shared clones. The CDR3 here reads CSVPQGPEQYF. The nucleotides are TGCAGCGTACCACAGGGACCTGAGCAGTACTTC.